This note documents a single TCR beta chain sequence. The data stem from a study of blood T cell repertoires in COVID-19. Germline CDR1 SEHNR, CDR2 FQNEAQ (reference sequence). The V and J ends lost 5 bases and 1 base, in that order; junction bases with no gene match: 5. This CDR3 region has 15 residues. Only in-frame clones appear in the TCRdb table, and some are missing; sequencing was by immunoSEQ multiplex PCR. The profile shows approximately 240,000 clones, 87% of them singletons. Sequenced sample: PBMCs or T cells enriched from blood (not recorded which). The source is a woman aged 25 to 39 with acute COVID-19. This chain connects TRBV7-9 to TRBJ2-3; TRBD1 aligns across 8 bases. CDR3 residues: CASSHPGQGTDTQYF. CDR3 bases: TGTGCCAGCAGCCATCCGGGACAGGGCACAGATACGCAGTATTTT.